A selection of T cell receptor beta chains follows, all from one sample in a study of blood T cell repertoires in COVID-19. Clones were read by immunoSEQ multiplex PCR, and TCRdb kept only the in-frame ones, dropping some. The sample lists roughly 150,000 clones; around 80% were seen once. Specimen: peripheral blood. The source of these receptors is a woman of 80 years or more with acute or convalescent COVID-19. CDR3s include the opening cysteine and the closing phenylalanine or tryptophan. D genes are given only for firm matches. A row's size may be missing; if present it is once, few, many or a size class.

j_gene: TRBJ1-1; v_gene: TRBV9; abundance: .; d_gene: .; CDR3aa: CASSPGSTEAFF; CDR3nt: TGTGCCAGCAGTCCAGGAAGCACTGAAGCTTTCTTT
j_gene: TRBJ1-3; v_gene: TRBV5-6; abundance: .; d_gene: .; CDR3aa: CASSLGQVHSGNTIYF; CDR3nt: TGTGCCAGCAGCTTGGGACAGGTCCACTCTGGAAACACCATATATTTT
j_gene: TRBJ1-1; v_gene: TRBV5-5; abundance: .; d_gene: .; CDR3aa: CASSFVGRDEAFF; CDR3nt: TGTGCCAGCAGCTTCGTGGGCCGCGATGAAGCTTTCTTT
j_gene: TRBJ2-5; v_gene: TRBV5-1; abundance: .; d_gene: TRBD1; CDR3aa: CASKGMDRGATQYF; CDR3nt: TGCGCCAGCAAAGGTATGGACAGGGGGGCGACCCAGTACTTC
j_gene: TRBJ1-2; v_gene: TRBV6-2/TRBV6-3; abundance: .; d_gene: .; CDR3aa: CASSYSSGSNGYTF; CDR3nt: TGTGCCAGCAGTTACAGCTCAGGGTCGAATGGCTACACCTTC
j_gene: TRBJ1-2; v_gene: TRBV3-1/TRBV3-2; abundance: .; d_gene: TRBD1; CDR3aa: CASSQVAGGTYGYTF; CDR3nt: TGTGCCAGCAGCCAAGTAGCAGGGGGCACCTATGGCTACACCTTC
j_gene: TRBJ1-5; v_gene: TRBV6-5; abundance: .; d_gene: TRBD1; CDR3aa: CASRRTGAGGQPQHF; CDR3nt: TGTGCCAGCAGACGTACAGGGGCCGGGGGCCAGCCCCAGCATTTT
j_gene: TRBJ1-1; v_gene: TRBV7-9; abundance: .; d_gene: .; CDR3aa: CASSLGRTVNTEAFF; CDR3nt: TGTGCCAGCAGCTTAGGGCGGACAGTGAACACTGAAGCTTTCTTT
j_gene: TRBJ1-6; v_gene: TRBV6-4; abundance: .; d_gene: .; CDR3aa: CASSEFRGGNSPLHF; CDR3nt: TGTGCCAGCAGTGAGTTCAGGGGCGGAAATTCACCCCTCCACTTT
j_gene: TRBJ1-1; v_gene: TRBV9; abundance: .; d_gene: TRBD1; CDR3aa: CASSPRTGGVSEAFF; CDR3nt: TGTGCCAGCAGCCCTCGGACAGGGGGCGTTTCTGAAGCTTTCTTT
j_gene: TRBJ2-1; v_gene: TRBV19; abundance: .; d_gene: TRBD1; CDR3aa: CASSTPGTGKDEQFF; CDR3nt: TGTGCCAGTAGTACCCCCGGGACAGGGAAAGATGAGCAGTTCTTC
j_gene: TRBJ2-7; v_gene: TRBV21-1; abundance: .; d_gene: .; CDR3aa: CASSKGCGRRNEQYF; CDR3nt: TGTGCCAGCAGCAAAGGGTGCGGGAGGCGGAACGAGCAGTACTTC
j_gene: TRBJ1-6; v_gene: TRBV6-5; abundance: few; d_gene: .; CDR3aa: CASSFRTAYSPLHF; CDR3nt: TGTGCCAGCAGTTTTCGGACAGCTTATTCACCCCTCCACTTT
j_gene: TRBJ1-1; v_gene: TRBV30; abundance: .; d_gene: .; CDR3aa: CAWSLGGWSTEAFF; CDR3nt: TGTGCCTGGAGTCTGGGGGGGTGGAGCACTGAAGCTTTCTTT
j_gene: TRBJ1-5; v_gene: TRBV5-8; abundance: few; d_gene: TRBD1; CDR3aa: CASSWGDRDRQPQHF; CDR3nt: TGTGCCAGCAGCTGGGGGGACAGGGACCGGCAGCCCCAGCATTTT
j_gene: TRBJ1-1; v_gene: TRBV5-1; abundance: .; d_gene: .; CDR3aa: CASSLLTSEDTEAFF; CDR3nt: TGCGCCAGCAGCTTACTGACCTCGGAGGACACTGAAGCTTTCTTT
j_gene: TRBJ1-1; v_gene: TRBV4-2; abundance: .; d_gene: .; CDR3aa: CASSQDAGINTEAFF; CDR3nt: TGTGCCAGCAGCCAAGATGCAGGGATAAACACTGAAGCTTTCTTT
j_gene: TRBJ2-7; v_gene: TRBV15; abundance: .; d_gene: .; CDR3aa: CATSRDPTGKQYF; CDR3nt: TGTGCCACCAGCAGAGATCCAACAGGCAAGCAGTACTTC
j_gene: TRBJ2-2; v_gene: TRBV10-3; abundance: once; d_gene: TRBD2; CDR3aa: CAISDERGFGELFF; CDR3nt: TGTGCCATCAGTGACGAGCGGGGGTTCGGGGAGCTGTTTTTT
j_gene: TRBJ1-3; v_gene: TRBV5-8; abundance: .; d_gene: .; CDR3aa: CASSFGGNSGNTIYF; CDR3nt: TGTGCCAGCAGCTTTGGCGGAAACTCTGGAAACACCATATATTTT
j_gene: TRBJ1-2; v_gene: TRBV6-2/TRBV6-3; abundance: once; d_gene: TRBD1; CDR3aa: CASSNGQGYTF; CDR3nt: TGTGCCAGCAGCAACGGACAGGGATACACCTTC
j_gene: TRBJ2-2; v_gene: TRBV7-6; abundance: .; d_gene: .; CDR3aa: CASRRTFRNTGELFF; CDR3nt: TGTGCCAGCCGTAGGACATTTCGGAACACCGGGGAGCTGTTTTTT
j_gene: TRBJ1-3; v_gene: TRBV30; abundance: .; d_gene: .; CDR3aa: CAWSRETVGNTIYF; CDR3nt: TGTGCCTGGAGCAGAGAGACAGTTGGAAACACCATATATTTT
j_gene: TRBJ2-3; v_gene: TRBV19; abundance: .; d_gene: .; CDR3aa: CASSSPSRFTDTQYF; CDR3nt: TGTGCCAGTAGTTCACCCTCCAGGTTCACAGATACGCAGTATTTT
j_gene: TRBJ2-7; v_gene: TRBV27; abundance: .; d_gene: .; CDR3aa: CASSSRGYEQYF; CDR3nt: TGTGCCAGCAGTTCCCGGGGATACGAGCAGTACTTC
j_gene: TRBJ2-5; v_gene: TRBV28; abundance: .; d_gene: .; CDR3aa: CASSLQGRETQYF; CDR3nt: TGTGCCAGCAGTTTACAGGGAAGAGAGACCCAGTACTTC
j_gene: TRBJ2-3; v_gene: TRBV11-3; abundance: .; d_gene: .; CDR3aa: CASSLGLRSTDTQYF; CDR3nt: TGTGCCAGCAGCTTAGGTTTGAGGAGCACAGATACGCAGTATTTT
j_gene: TRBJ1-1; v_gene: TRBV3-1/TRBV3-2; abundance: .; d_gene: TRBD1; CDR3aa: CASSRTGGHTEAFF; CDR3nt: TGTGCCAGCAGCCGAACAGGGGGCCACACTGAAGCTTTCTTT
j_gene: TRBJ2-5; v_gene: TRBV2; abundance: .; d_gene: TRBD2; CDR3aa: CASSVPGTSGGTQETQYF; CDR3nt: TGTGCCAGCAGCGTACCCGGGACTAGCGGGGGAACCCAAGAGACCCAGTACTTC